What follows are 26 T cell receptor beta chains derived from one specimen sequenced in a study of blood T cell repertoires in COVID-19. The data were produced by immunoSEQ multiplex PCR, yet TCRdb's version contains in-frame clones alone and is incomplete. The sample has 70,000 or so clones; around 87% are singletons. Sample: peripheral blood. The receptors here all came from a woman older than 75 with active or convalescent COVID-19.

In regard to this clone: One junction end does not reproduce the germline sequence, and a read error may be involved. Other nucleotide sequences from this sample produce the same CDR3. The CDR3 nucleotides are TGCGCCAGCTCCCAGGGGGCAGATAATGAAAAACTGTTTTTT. It translates to CASSQGADNEKLFF. This sequence joins TRBV19 and TRBJ1-4; TRBD1 matches 8 bases. CDR1 LNHDA and CDR2 SQIVND come from the germline V gene (reference sequence). The CDR3 contains 14 residues.

The chain uses TRBV5-8 and TRBJ2-7; D is perhaps TRBD1 (6 bases). V lost 3 bases and J 6 bases, leaving 16 bases between the germline ends. From germline, CDR1 is SGHTS and CDR2 YDEGEE. This CDR3 spans 14 amino acids. The CDR3: CASSSRDLGGEQYF. As DNA, the CDR3 is TGTGCCAGCAGCTCCAGGGACCTAGGGGGCGAGCAGTACTTC.

A single count supports this clone. The CDR3: CASKDQMDTSYEQYF. Written as DNA, the CDR3 is TGTGCCAGCAAGGATCAAATGGACACAAGCTACGAGCAGTACTTC. The chain combines TRBV6-4 with TRBJ2-7; possible D gene TRBD1, 5 bases. Trimming left V 7 bases short and J 3 bases short, with 19 bases between. This CDR3 contains 15 residues. Germline CDR1 and CDR2: MRHNA and SNTAGT.

The V and J genes are TRBV4-1 and TRBJ1-5, with a weak D call TRBD1 (5 bases). This CDR3 region has 16 residues. CDR1 and CDR2 from the germline V gene are MGHRA and YSYEKL. V shed 0 bases and J shed 1 base, with 10 bases lying between them. The CDR3 region has the DNA TGCGCCAGCAGCCAAGAGGCAGGGTGGAGCAATCAGCCCCAGCATTTT. This gives the protein CASSQEAGWSNQPQHF.

This clone has only a few counts. The chain couples TRBV2 to TRBJ2-3; D is perhaps TRBD2 (5 bases). Trimming took off 1 base at V and 5 bases at J, with 16 bases between the two ends. CDR3 length: 16 amino acids. The germline CDR1 and CDR2 sequences are SNHLY and FYNNEI. The CDR3 here is CASSEDYGVGIDTQYF. CDR3 sequence (DNA): TGTGCCAGCAGTGAAGACTACGGGGTAGGGATAGATACGCAGTATTTT.

The V gene is TRBV29-1, the J gene TRBJ1-1; tentative D call: TRBD1 (5 bases). The CDR3 has 12 amino acids. V gave up 4 bases and J gave up 3 bases, with 9 bases separating them. The germline V gene encodes CDR1 SQVTM and CDR2 ANQGSEA. The CDR3 nucleotides read TGCAGCGTTGTGCCCAGGGACACTGAAGCTTTCTTT. It is translated as CSVVPRDTEAFF.

V is TRBV6-2 or TRBV6-3 and J is TRBJ2-7; 11 nucleotides match TRBD2. Germline V gene data show CDR1 as MNHEY and CDR2 as SVGEGT. This CDR3 contains 14 residues. Trimming cost V 6 bases and J 6 bases; bases outside gene matches: 7. CDR3 DNA: TGTGCCAGCAGCCTAGCGGGGGGATTTTCCGAGCAGTACTTC. This translates into CASSLAGGFSEQYF.

The V call is TRBV11-1, the J call TRBJ2-1, with 7 bases matching TRBD1. CDR1 and CDR2 from the germline V gene are SGHAT and FQDESV (reference sequence). The CDR3 runs 17 residues. Trimming removed 0 bases from V and 6 bases from J; junction bases left unmatched: 11. DNA for the CDR3: TGTGCCAGCAGCTTAGCTGGTCCCCACTACAGGGGCAATGAGCAGTTCTTC. This codes for CASSLAGPHYRGNEQFF.

This sequence joins TRBV25-1 and TRBJ2-7; no clear D gene. CDR1 is MGHDK, CDR2 SYGVNS, per germline. This CDR3 has 12 residues. V dropped 3 bases and J dropped 2 bases, with 5 bases sitting between them. This chain's CDR3 is CASSEAPYEQYF. CDR3 bases: TGTGCCAGCAGTGAGGCACCCTACGAGCAGTACTTC.

This clone has a single count. This chain joins TRBV6-2 or TRBV6-3 and TRBJ1-6; 10 nucleotides agree with TRBD1. The CDR3 sequence is 14 residues long. J lost 10 bases, V lost 6 bases, and 6 bases had no gene match. CDR1 and CDR2 (germline): MNHEY, SVGEGT. CDR3 residues: CASSRDRGRSPLHF. CDR3 bases: TGTGCCAGCAGCCGGGACAGGGGAAGATCACCCCTCCACTTT.

The chain has TRBV20-1 and TRBJ1-1; D uncertain. The germline CDR1 and CDR2 sequences are DFQATT and SNEGSKA (reference sequence). The CDR3 is 11 residues long. V dropped 4 bases and J dropped 10 bases, with 13 bases sitting between them. CDR3 sequence: CSATRVPVAFF. DNA of the CDR3: TGCAGTGCTACGAGGGTACCCGTAGCTTTCTTT.

This sequence joins TRBV11-2 and TRBJ1-5; TRBD1 aligns across 9 bases. This CDR3 comprises 15 residues. From germline, CDR1 is SGHAT and CDR2 FQNNGV. V was clipped by 3 bases and J by 7 bases; unmatched bases: 7. The CDR3 loop reads CASSLDTGGGQPQHF. Written as DNA, the CDR3 is TGTGCCAGCAGCTTGGATACAGGGGGCGGACAGCCCCAGCATTTT.

Comments on this clone: This specimen includes other DNA sequences encoding the same CDR3. This chain joins TRBV7-2 and TRBJ1-5; D is perhaps TRBD1 (5 bases). Deletions cut 1 base from V and 7 bases from J, with 14 bases between. The CDR3 extends over 15 amino acids. Looked up from germline, CDR1 is SGHTA and CDR2 is FQGNSA. CDR3 bases: TGTGCCAGCAGCTTAGAGATCCGCAGGGCGCAGCCCCAGCATTTT. It specifies CASSLEIRRAQPQHF.

The chain recombines TRBV9 with TRBJ1-2; the match to TRBD1 covers 7 bases. J lost 5 bases, V lost 4 bases, and 11 bases had no gene match. The CDR3 loop spans 15 amino acids. Germline loops: CDR1 SGDLS, CDR2 YYNGEE. The CDR3 spells CASSSTPGDSYGYTF. CDR3 in DNA: TGTGCCAGCAGCTCCACCCCGGGGGACAGTTATGGCTACACCTTC.

The chain carries TRBV5-1 and TRBJ1-6; D uncertain. Trimming cost V 6 bases and J 5 bases, with 12 bases left between them. Germline CDR1 SGHRS, CDR2 YFSETQ. The CDR3 is 14 residues long. This CDR3 is CASTLGRDNSPLHF. CDR3 DNA: TGCGCCAGCACCCTCGGCCGGGATAATTCACCCCTCCACTTT.

Written as DNA, the CDR3 is TGTGCCAGCAGCCAATGGGAGAGCGGGGGGGACAATGAGCAGTTCTTC. Amino acid sequence: CASSQWESGGDNEQFF. The rearrangement links TRBV3-1 (or the pseudogene TRBV3-2) to TRBJ2-1, with 10 nucleotides matching TRBD2. The CDR3 is 16 residues long. V shed 2 bases and J 5 bases; nucleotides not matched to a gene: 6. In germline, CDR1 is LGHDT, CDR2 YNNKEL (reference sequence).

The chain uses TRBV10-3 and TRBJ2-5; TRBD2 matches at 14 bases. With V trimmed by 5 bases and J by 8 bases, 16 bases remained unmatched. The CDR3 loop spans 18 amino acids. CDR1 and CDR2 from the germline V gene are ENHRY and SYGVKD. CDR3 loop: CAISLSTSGGASRGTQYF. DNA for the CDR3: TGTGCCATCAGTCTATCGACTAGCGGGGGGGCCTCGCGGGGTACCCAGTACTTC.

The chain links TRBV5-4 to TRBJ1-2; 8 nucleotides agree with TRBD1. With V trimmed by 4 bases and J by 4 bases, 6 bases remained unmatched. The CDR3 is 14 amino acids. Per the germline V gene, CDR1 is SGHNT and CDR2 is YYREEE (reference sequence). CDR3 DNA sequence: TGTGCCAGCAGCGGAGACAGGGGTTTCTATGGCTACACCTTC. Its translation is CASSGDRGFYGYTF.

In its sample, this clone was seen once. The gene calls are TRBV7-3 and TRBJ1-5; D gene unclear. CDR1 and CDR2 (germline): SGHTA, FQGTGA. This CDR3 spans 12 amino acids. V lost 5 bases and J 9 bases, leaving 11 bases between the germline ends. This CDR3 reads CASSHPGRPQHF. CDR3 nucleotides: TGTGCCAGCAGCCACCCGGGGAGGCCCCAGCATTTT. Complete variable domain (other parts from reference TRBV7-3 and TRBJ1-5): GAGVSQTPSNKVTEKGKYVELRCDPISGHTALYWYRQSLGQGPEFLIYFQGTGAADDSGLPNDRFFAVRPEGSVSTLKIQRTERGDSAVYLCASSHPGRPQHFGDGTRLSIL.

The V call is TRBV10-3, the J call TRBJ1-1, with D possibly TRBD1 on 5 matching bases. V lost 2 bases and J lost 4, with 14 bases in between. Looked up from germline, CDR1 is ENHRY and CDR2 is SYGVKD. This CDR3 is built from 15 residues. This chain's CDR3 is CAISEGHDRATEAFF. For the CDR3, the DNA is TGTGCCATCAGTGAGGGGCATGACAGAGCCACTGAAGCTTTCTTT.

With respect to this clone: No conserved phenylalanine or tryptophan is present at the end of the CDR3, so a read error is the likely explanation. The DNA is omitted, as the CDR3 cannot be located on it reliably, and the CDR3 follows TCRdb's listing. The chain links TRBV6-4 to TRBJ1-2. The CDR3 region is 8 residues in length, termini included. CDR1 is MRHNA and CDR2 is SNTAGT in the germline V gene. This CDR3 reads CASSSSES.

The rearrangement joins TRBV5-4 to TRBJ2-5; 10 positions agree with TRBD1. V trimming: 4 bases; J trimming: 1 base; junction bases outside the gene matches: 7. Germline lookup yields CDR1 SGHNT and CDR2 YYREEE (reference sequence). This CDR3 comprises 16 residues. The DNA for the CDR3 is TGTGCCAGCAGCCGCGGGACAGGGGACCTCCAAGAGACCCAGTACTTC. It is translated as CASSRGTGDLQETQYF.

The V and J genes are TRBV5-6 and TRBJ1-2, with D possibly TRBD1 on 6 matching bases. The CDR3 has 16 amino acids. V was trimmed by 2 bases and J by 2 bases, leaving 16 bases between them. Per germline, CDR1 SGHDT and CDR2 YYEEEE. The CDR3 reads CASSFSGAVTNYGYTF. The CDR3 DNA reads TGTGCCAGCAGCTTCTCAGGGGCTGTAACGAACTATGGCTACACCTTC. Using reference TRBV5-6 and TRBJ1-2 for the parts outside the CDR3, the full variable domain is DAGVTQSPTHLIKTRGQQVTLRCSPKSGHDTVSWYQQALGQGPQFIFQYYEEEERQRGNFPDRFSGHQFPNYSSELNVNALLLGDSALYLCASSFSGAVTNYGYTFGSGTRLTVV.

The chain has TRBV18 and TRBJ1-4; D unclear. Per the germline V gene, CDR1 is KGHSH and CDR2 is LQKENI. The CDR3 totals 15 residues. V lost 3 bases, J lost 4 bases, and 12 bases lay in between. This CDR3 reads CASSPSADYNEKLFF. The CDR3, as DNA: TGTGCCAGCTCACCGTCGGCAGACTATAATGAAAAACTGTTTTTT.

The chain carries TRBV28 and TRBJ2-6; 8 bases match TRBD1. V lost 2 bases and J lost 2; bases outside the gene matches: 2. From germline, CDR1 is MDHEN and CDR2 SYDVKM. The CDR3 runs 16 residues. As DNA, the CDR3 is TGTGCCAGCAGTTTACCAGGGGGCGCTGGGGCCAACGTCCTGACTTTC. Its protein is CASSLPGGAGANVLTF.

J is TRBJ1-5 and V is TRBV4-1; TRBD1 might be the D (5 bases). CDR3 length equals 16 residues. Trimming stripped 4 bases from V and 4 bases from J, with 17 bases between. Germline CDR1 MGHRA, CDR2 YSYEKL. CDR3 protein: CASSPIRGGRNQPQHF. The CDR3 DNA sequence: TGCGCCAGCAGCCCAATACGGGGGGGTAGGAATCAGCCCCAGCATTTT.